This T cell receptor (beta chain) stems from a study of tumor-infiltrating lymphocytes in localized non-small cell lung cancer. CDR1 SNHLY and CDR2 FYNNEI come from the germline V gene. V gave up 4 bases and J gave up 1 base, with 7 bases separating them. The CDR3 sequence is 13 residues long. Using immunoSEQ multiplex PCR, the repertoire was profiled, and TCRdb retains in-frame clones only, with some absent. The sample has approximately 9,600 clones; around 76% are singletons. This chain uses TRBV2 with TRBJ1-1, with D hard to call. This clonotype was obtained from a human donor with non-small cell lung cancer. The sample comprised uninvolved lung tissue not adjacent to the tumor. The CDR3 region is CASSVTENTEAFF. CDR3 DNA: TGTGCCAGCAGTGTGACGGAGAACACTGAAGCTTTCTTT. The full variable domain, its missing parts supplied by reference TRBV2 and TRBJ1-1, is EPEVTQTPSHQVTQMGQEVILRCVPISNHLYFYWYRQILGQKVEFLVSFYNNEISEKSEIFDDQFSVERPDGSNFTLKIRSTKLEDSAMYFCASSVTENTEAFFGQGTRLTVV.